The sequence of this T cell receptor beta chain was determined in a study of breast tumors, draining lymph nodes, adjacent tissues. The study, taken as a whole, reports: Tumors had less TCR diversity than lymph nodes, more than nontumor tissue. The data were judged consistent with most tumor T cells coming from lymph node and expanding in tumor. Tumor and nontumor repertoires were significantly more similar in luminal-like than in basal-like breast cancer.

This CDR3 contains 13 residues. Germline V gene sequence: CDR1 LGHDT, CDR2 YNNKEL (reference sequence). Trimming took 4 bases from V and 3 from J, leaving 10 bases between them. This clonotype was found many times. Its antigen is unidentified. Samples came from axillary lymph nodes draining the breast cancer. TCRdb redid the calling of the multiplex PCR reads with MiXCR, one entry per CDR3 protein. The data show under 150,000 distinct CDR3 sequences, around 20% seen once. The receptor's source is a female donor with breast cancer. Some clones in this sample may be carry-over from other donors' samples. The J gene is TRBJ2-7, the V gene TRBV3-1; D not certain. Sequenced: axillary lymph node tissue. CDR3 sequence reads: CASSLGRFYEQYF. As DNA, the CDR3 is TGTGCCAGCAGCCTAGGCAGATTCTACGAGCAGTACTTC.